This T cell receptor (beta chain) was recorded in a study of blood T cell repertoires in COVID-19. Across the whole study: Acute and convalescent COVID-19 specimens originated in the United States, Italy and Spain. Sample material is recorded as cDNA or gDNA derived from T cells, B-cell-depleted T cells, or PBMCs.

Original processing notes: Amplification with reference gene primers provided the estimates of nucleated cell counts. The table came from immunoSEQ multiplex PCR; TCRdb's copy has only in-frame clones and leaves some out. V and J calls and clone size follow that table, whereas D and trimming were derived from the DNA. The sample lists roughly 87,000 clones; roughly 78% were seen once. Germline V gives CDR1 SGHRS, CDR2 YFSETQ. The CDR3 covers 14 residues. V lost 3 bases and J lost 8; bases outside the gene matches: 3. This TCR derives from a woman older than 75 with acute or convalescent COVID-19. The specimen was peripheral blood. The gene calls are TRBV5-1 and TRBJ1-6, with 9 bases identical to TRBD1. CDR3 protein: CASSWGDRDSPLHF. In nucleotides, the CDR3 is TGCGCCAGCAGCTGGGGGGACAGGGATTCACCCCTCCACTTT.